One and the same sample provided the 8 T cell receptor beta chains below, sequenced in a study of T-cell memory formation after mild COVID-19. In TCRdb, the 5' RACE reads were re-called with MiXCR into one record per CDR3 protein. The sample includes about 320,000 distinct CDR3 sequences, about 13% of them seen just once. Sequenced material: PBMCs or a T cell subset sorted from them (not recorded which). These receptors were taken from a man aged 18 to 35 who had mild COVID-19 (a few samples of this study predate the infection). Cell type and time point are not known.

In its sample, this clonotype was seen a few times. The chain uses TRBV19 and TRBJ1-1; the D is unclear. Germline V gene sequence: CDR1 LNHDA, CDR2 SQIVND (reference sequence). V lost 3 bases, J lost 8 bases, and 13 bases lay in between. CDR3 length: 13 amino acids. In DNA form, the CDR3 reads TGTGCCAGTAGTATGGGAGGTCCTACCGAAGCTTTCTTT. Amino acids: CASSMGGPTEAFF.

The chain links TRBV6-5 to TRBJ1-1, with no clear D. The germline CDR1 and CDR2 sequences are MNHEY and SVGAGI. V dropped 3 bases and J dropped 3 bases, with 11 bases sitting between them. This CDR3 is built from 14 residues. The CDR3 DNA follows: TGTGCCAGCAGTTATTTAACCGCGGACACTGAAGCTTTCTTT. It translates to CASSYLTADTEAFF.

This clonotype was detected only a few times. V usage is TRBV4-3 and J usage is TRBJ2-4, with D possibly called TRBD1 or TRBD2 (6 bases each). The CDR3 runs 15 residues. The germline V gene has CDR1 LGHNA and CDR2 YSLEER. Trimming removed 1 base from V and 10 bases from J, with 17 bases in between. CDR3 amino acids: CASSQVGGGDWIQYF. The DNA of the CDR3 is TGCGCCAGCAGCCAAGTAGGAGGGGGAGATTGGATTCAGTACTTC.

This chain connects TRBV20-1 to TRBJ1-5; TRBD1 matches 8 bases. CDR1 is DFQATT, CDR2 SNEGSKA, per germline (reference sequence). The length of the CDR3 is 13 residues. V trimming: 6 bases; J trimming: 4 bases; junction bases outside the gene matches: 5. The CDR3 loop is CSAKDRANQPQHF. Written as DNA, the CDR3 is TGCAGTGCGAAGGACAGGGCTAATCAGCCCCAGCATTTT.

Only a few counts were recorded for this clonotype. The chain couples TRBV4-2 to TRBJ1-6; weak D call: TRBD1 (6 bases). Trimming stripped 4 bases from V and 0 bases from J, with 13 bases between. The CDR3 covers 17 residues. CDR1 LGHNA and CDR2 YNFKEQ come from the germline V gene. The CDR3 sequence is CASSPGHPSSYNSPLHF. In DNA form, the CDR3 reads TGTGCCAGCAGCCCGGGACACCCGAGCTCCTATAATTCACCCCTCCACTTT.

This clonotype was detected ten times or more. This chain connects TRBV7-3 to TRBJ2-2, with a weak D call TRBD2 (5 bases). CDR1 and CDR2 from the germline V gene are SGHTA and FQGTGA. CDR3 length: 14 amino acids. Trimming pared 5 bases from V and 2 bases from J, leaving 9 bases between. CDR3 sequence reads: CASSRTVNTGELFF. The CDR3 DNA sequence: TGTGCCAGCAGCCGGACTGTTAACACCGGGGAGCTGTTTTTT.

This clonotype was picked up a small number of times. In DNA, the CDR3 is TGTGCCAGCAGCCAAGACAGGGTGGTTTGGGGCACAGATACGCAGTATTTT. Translated, it gives CASSQDRVVWGTDTQYF. The chain combines TRBV4-2 with TRBJ2-3, with D perhaps matching TRBD1 (5 bases). Germline V gene data show CDR1 as LGHNA and CDR2 as YNFKEQ. This CDR3 region has 17 residues. V lost 0 bases to trimming and J lost 1 base, with 14 bases between them.

V usage is TRBV6-1 and J usage is TRBJ2-1; TRBD1 might be the D (7 bases). CDR1 and CDR2 from the germline V gene are MNHNS and SASEGT. Trimming took off 3 bases at V and 6 bases at J, with 12 bases between the two ends. CDR3 size: 14 residues. CDR3 sequence: CASSEHQGGNEQFF. The CDR3 coding sequence is TGTGCCAGCAGTGAGCACCAGGGGGGCAATGAGCAGTTCTTC.